Presented here are 18 T cell receptor beta chains from one specimen sequenced in a study of cytomegalovirus exposure and HLA in healthy donors. Amplification used 60 Vbeta primers and 13 Jbeta primers. Profiled with immunoSEQ multiplex PCR; TCRdb holds only in-frame clones, not every one. This table holds approximately 120,000 clones, over 70% found once. Sequenced material: PBMCs. The source is a woman in her forties or fifties in good health and CMV-seronegative.

This clone occurred a few times. This rearrangement joins TRBV6-6 to TRBJ2-3; 8 nucleotides match TRBD2. CDR1 is MNHNY and CDR2 is SVGAGI in the germline V gene (reference sequence). The CDR3 extends over 14 amino acids. Trimming cost V 3 bases and J 5 bases; bases outside gene matches: 4. The CDR3 spells CASSYAGGVDTQYF. CDR3 in DNA: TGTGCCAGCAGTTATGCGGGAGGTGTAGATACGCAGTATTTT.

In regard to this clone: One junction end does not reproduce the germline sequence, and a read error may be involved. The chain couples TRBV7-9 to TRBJ2-6, with a possible D match to TRBD2 (7 bases). Germline CDR1 reads SEHNR; CDR2 reads FQNEAQ (reference sequence). This CDR3 is built from 16 residues. CDR3: CSSSRLGGPGANVLTF. In nucleotides, the CDR3 is TGTTCCAGCAGCCGTCTCGGGGGGCCTGGGGCCAACGTCCTGACTTTC. Drawing the rest from reference TRBV7-9 and TRBJ2-6, the complete variable domain is DTGVSQNPRHKITKRGQNVTFRCDPISEHNRLYWYRQTLGQGPEFLTYFQNEAQLEKSRLLSDRFSAERPKGSFSTLEIQRTEQGDSAMYLCSSSRLGGPGANVLTFGAGSRLTVL.

V and J are TRBV11-2 and TRBJ2-2; D is undetermined. Germline V gene lookup returns CDR1 SGHAT and CDR2 FQNNGV. The CDR3 runs to 14 residues. Trimming left V 2 bases short and J 5 bases short, with 9 bases between. The CDR3 here is CASSLHGGTGELFF. Written as DNA, the CDR3 is TGTGCCAGCAGCTTACACGGCGGTACCGGGGAGCTGTTTTTT.

V gene TRBV18 combines with J gene TRBJ2-1; D call uncertain. This CDR3 is built from 13 residues. Germline CDR1 reads KGHSH; CDR2 reads LQKENI. The germline V and J ends were trimmed by 5 bases and 4 bases, with 9 bases remaining between them. The chain's CDR3 is CASSNPTYNEQFF. The CDR3 DNA is TGTGCCAGCTCAAATCCGACTTACAATGAGCAGTTCTTC.

DNA of the CDR3: TGTGCCAGCAGCTTCGACAGGGGTTTGAGGGGCTACACCTTC. Translating gives CASSFDRGLRGYTF. J is TRBJ1-2 and V is TRBV5-4; TRBD1 matches at 8 bases. CDR3 length: 14 residues. The V segment lost 2 bases and the J segment 8 bases; nucleotides outside the gene matches: 8. Germline-derived CDR1 and CDR2 are SGHNT and YYREEE (reference sequence).

This clone was seen more than once but under ten times. CDR3 loop: CAWSKGAGRRETQYF. CDR3 DNA sequence: TGTGCCTGGAGTAAGGGTGCGGGGAGGCGAGAGACCCAGTACTTC. This chain joins TRBV30 and TRBJ2-5; TRBD2 is a possible D gene (6 bases). This CDR3 contains 15 residues. CDR1 and CDR2 (germline): GTSNPN, SVGIG (reference sequence). The V and J ends lost 2 bases and 4 bases respectively, with 17 bases between them.

This chain links TRBV2 with TRBJ2-7; D may be TRBD2 (5 bases). The V end was cut by 3 bases, the J end by 6 bases, with 18 bases between. Germline assignment: CDR1 SNHLY and CDR2 FYNNEI. The CDR3 has 15 amino acids. CDR3 DNA: TGTGCCAGCAGTGAGGGCCCGGGAATCCTCGGCGAGCAGTACTTC. It is translated as CASSEGPGILGEQYF.

The chain uses TRBV28 and TRBJ2-7; TRBD2 matches at 8 bases. The length of the CDR3 is 15 residues. The germline V gene has CDR1 MDHEN and CDR2 SYDVKM. With V trimmed by 4 bases and J by 4 bases, 9 bases remained unmatched. The CDR3 coding sequence is TGTGCCAGCAGTTCCGCCCCGGGACTAGGGTACGAGCAGTACTTC. Protein: CASSSAPGLGYEQYF.

The V call is TRBV7-3, the J call TRBJ1-2, with TRBD1 matching over 9 bases. V was pared by 6 bases and J by 3 bases, with 11 bases of the junction left unmatched. CDR3 length equals 16 residues. From germline, CDR1 is SGHTA and CDR2 FQGTGA. Here the CDR3 DNA reads TGTGCCAGCAGTAGAACAGGGGGCGGTGGGGACTATGGCTACACCTTC. It yields the protein CASSRTGGGGDYGYTF.

The rearrangement joins TRBV6-1 to TRBJ2-1; TRBD2 aligns across 8 bases. The germline gives CDR1 MNHNS, CDR2 SASEGT. The CDR3 sequence is 13 residues long. V shed 8 bases and J 7 bases; nucleotides not matched to a gene: 7. The CDR3 DNA follows: TGTGCCAGCCGCTTTAGCGGGACAAATGAGCAGTTCTTC. It codes for CASRFSGTNEQFF.

The chain carries TRBV25-1 and TRBJ1-1, with D unresolved. The CDR3 has 14 amino acids. Germline CDR1 is MGHDK and CDR2 is SYGVNS. Trimming removed 1 base at V and 2 bases at J, with 8 bases between. CDR3 sequence reads: CASSEWRANTEAFF. The CDR3 nucleotides read TGTGCCAGCAGTGAATGGAGGGCAAACACTGAAGCTTTCTTT.

The rearrangement uses TRBV9 and TRBJ2-1; D ambiguous. The CDR3 consists of 15 residues. Germline CDR1 is SGDLS and CDR2 is YYNGEE. The V end lost 1 base, the J end lost 4 bases, and 12 bases lay between the germline ends. CDR3 sequence reads: CASSVQATLYNEQFF. The CDR3 DNA is TGTGCCAGCAGCGTACAGGCCACCTTATACAATGAGCAGTTCTTC.

The rearrangement links TRBV5-1 to TRBJ2-5, with a tentative D call TRBD2 (6 bases). The ends were cut back, 1 base at V and 3 bases at J, with 10 bases in the middle. Germline V gene sequence: CDR1 SGHRS, CDR2 YFSETQ. The CDR3 is 14 amino acids. CDR3 amino acids: CASSLKLAEETQYF. The CDR3 DNA sequence: TGCGCCAGCAGCTTGAAGTTAGCGGAAGAGACCCAGTACTTC. Looking up the rest from reference TRBV5-1 and TRBJ2-5 gives the full variable domain: KAGVTQTPRYLIKTRGQQVTLSCSPISGHRSVSWYQQTPGQGLQFLFEYFSETQRNKGNFPGRFSGRQFSNSRSEMNVSTLELGDSALYLCASSLKLAEETQYFGPGTRLLVL.

The table lists this clone with a count of one. The chain carries TRBV7-2 and TRBJ2-5, with D possibly matching TRBD2 (5 bases). Germline CDR1 is SGHTA and CDR2 is FQGNSA. V was cut by 3 bases and J by 7 bases, with 21 bases left in between. The CDR3 sequence is 16 residues long. The CDR3 region is CASSLLGPSPGGTQYF. The CDR3 DNA reads TGTGCCAGCAGCTTGTTAGGACCTTCCCCAGGAGGGACCCAGTACTTC.

V is TRBV10-3 and J is TRBJ2-3; TRBD1 aligns across 12 bases. The CDR3 runs to 14 residues. J lost 4 bases, V lost 6 bases, and 2 bases had no gene match. Germline CDR1 is ENHRY and CDR2 is SYGVKD. The CDR3 sequence is CAISGTGGADTQYF. The CDR3 DNA follows: TGTGCCATCAGCGGGACAGGGGGCGCAGATACGCAGTATTTT.

The V and J genes are TRBV7-6 and TRBJ2-2, with D possibly TRBD1 on 5 matching bases. This CDR3 contains 15 residues. The germline V and J ends were trimmed by 5 bases and 1 base, with 11 bases remaining between them. The germline V gene encodes CDR1 SGHVS and CDR2 FNYEAQ. The CDR3, as DNA: TGTGCCAGCAGCCCTCGACAGCTGAACACCGGGGAGCTGTTTTTT. Translated, it gives CASSPRQLNTGELFF.

The chain links TRBV30 to TRBJ1-1, with TRBD1 matching 8 bases. CDR1 GTSNPN and CDR2 SVGIG come from the germline V gene (reference sequence). This CDR3 spans 17 amino acids. V trimming: 0 bases; J trimming: 0 bases; junction bases outside the gene matches: 9. CDR3 sequence (DNA): TGTGCCTGGAGTGTACCGATCAACAGGGGGATGAACACTGAAGCTTTCTTT. Residues: CAWSVPINRGMNTEAFF. The full variable domain, its missing parts supplied by reference TRBV30 and TRBJ1-1, is SQTIHQWPATLVQPVGSPLSLECTVEGTSNPNLYWYRQAAGRGLQLLFYSVGIGQISSEVPQNLSASRPQDRQFILSSKKLLLSDSGFYLCAWSVPINRGMNTEAFFGQGTRLTVV.

The rearrangement uses TRBV19 and TRBJ2-1; 7 bases match TRBD1. Germline-derived CDR1 and CDR2 are LNHDA and SQIVND (reference sequence). The V segment lost 6 bases and the J segment 4 bases; nucleotides outside the gene matches: 6. The CDR3 length is 14 residues. The CDR3 DNA reads as TGTGCCAGTAGGGGGACAGCCGCATACAATGAGCAGTTCTTC. Its protein product is CASRGTAAYNEQFF.